This paragraph covers one T cell receptor beta chain sequence. Its antigen is unknown. This CDR3 contains 15 residues. Germline V gene lookup returns CDR1 MDHEN and CDR2 SYDVKM. These data originate in a study of cytomegalovirus exposure and HLA in healthy donors. PCR primers comprised 60 Vbeta and 13 Jbeta primers. Some clones are missing from TCRdb's copy, which holds only in-frame ones; the method was immunoSEQ multiplex PCR. The sample gives over 50,000 clones, around 79% of which show up once; around 2.4% is in the top ten. The study's findings and limits: There were reportedly fewer N-insertions in an Asian-associated ancestry cluster than the roughly 670-donor mean, in a later analysis. Association of a missense DCLRE1C variant with TCR beta V- and J-gene trimming was reported in a later analysis.

The chain combines TRBV28 with TRBJ2-5; 10 bases are shared with TRBD2. The J call is uncertain, as TRBJ2-7 better fits the DNA end. The specimen sequenced was PBMCs. This TCR was sampled from a female donor in good health and CMV-seronegative. The CDR3 protein is CASSYFSGGNYEQYF. For the CDR3, the DNA is TGTGCCAGCAGTTACTTTAGCGGGGGGAACTACGAGCAGTACTTC.